These 3 T cell receptor beta chains came from one sample sequenced in a study of blood T cells in healthy people across ages. PCR was performed a second time for about 6 to 11 cycles using a sample-barcoded 5' primer and a J-beta primer mix. TCRdb fed the 5' RACE reads into MiXCR, producing one record per CDR3 protein. The data show some 640,000 distinct CDR3 sequences, under 30% seen once. Sequencing input: blood. These receptors were taken from a woman aged 80 or over in good health.

This clonotype was recorded at least ten times. This chain uses TRBV29-1 with TRBJ1-2, with 8 bases aligning to TRBD1. The length of the CDR3 is 14 residues. Trimming at V came to 3 bases and at J to 2 bases, leaving 5 bases not matched to a gene. CDR1 and CDR2 from the germline V gene are SQVTM and ANQGSEA. CDR3 nucleotide sequence: TGCAGCGTTGACAGGGGGCGTTTAAACTATGGCTACACCTTC. Protein: CSVDRGRLNYGYTF.

This clonotype was picked up a small number of times. The chain employs TRBV19 and TRBJ1-2; D is uncertain. This CDR3 has 15 residues. CDR1 and CDR2 from the germline V gene are LNHDA and SQIVND (reference sequence). With 4 bases removed from V and 4 bases from J, the gap between germline ends came to 16 bases. CDR3 nucleotide sequence: TGTGCCAGTAGTACAAAACTTCAAACGGCCTATGGCTACACCTTC. Its translation is CASSTKLQTAYGYTF.

This clonotype was picked up a small number of times. The chain links TRBV20-1 to TRBJ1-5; the D is unclear. Trimming cost V 5 bases and J 9 bases, with 17 bases left between them. Germline V gives CDR1 DFQATT, CDR2 SNEGSKA (reference sequence). The CDR3 has 13 amino acids. CDR3 sequence: CSAEKDPKGPQHF. In DNA form, the CDR3 reads TGCAGTGCTGAAAAGGACCCAAAAGGGCCCCAGCATTTT.